What follows are 6 T cell receptor beta chains derived from one specimen sequenced in a study of T cell changes during pregnancy in multiple sclerosis. Sequencing was performed with immunoSEQ multiplex PCR; in TCRdb, only in-frame clones are kept and a portion is missing. The table lists tens of thousands of clones, 94% of them singletons. The material was peripheral blood, obtained in the second trimester of pregnancy. The receptors shown here come from a female donor in good health, enrolled as a control in a pregnancy study.

Written as DNA, the CDR3 is TGTGCCAGCAGCCCCCAAGGGCTAGCGGGGGCCAATGAGCAGTTCTTC. This sequence encodes CASSPQGLAGANEQFF. The gene calls are TRBV11-3 and TRBJ2-1, with 10 bases that match TRBD2. This CDR3 comprises 16 residues. J gave up 6 bases and V 5 bases, and 10 bases lay outside the gene matches. CDR1 and CDR2 (germline): SGHNT, YENEEA.

This rearrangement joins TRBV6-6 to TRBJ2-5, with 8 bases fitting TRBD1. Unmatched junction bases numbered 8, after V lost 6 bases and J lost 5 bases. This CDR3 is built from 14 residues. CDR1 is MNHNY and CDR2 is SVGAGI in the germline V gene (reference sequence). This CDR3 is CASRGTGGGETQYF. CDR3 sequence (DNA): TGTGCCAGCAGGGGCACAGGGGGTGGGGAGACCCAGTACTTC.

This chain joins TRBV14 and TRBJ2-7, with D unresolved. V was pared by 2 bases and J by 4 bases, with 9 bases between. Germline V gene lookup returns CDR1 SGHDN and CDR2 FVKESK. The length of the CDR3 is 13 residues. CDR3 sequence (DNA): TGTGCCAGCAGCCAAACCCATAGATACGAGCAGTACTTC. Translation gives CASSQTHRYEQYF.

The chain combines TRBV7-9 with TRBJ2-5; 7 bases line up with TRBD1. J was trimmed by 2 bases and V by 4 bases; bases with no gene match: 7. Germline CDR1 SEHNR, CDR2 FQNEAQ (reference sequence). CDR3 size: 15 residues. CDR3 protein: CASSSRDSVQETQYF. DNA of the CDR3: TGTGCCAGCAGCTCTCGGGACAGCGTACAAGAGACCCAGTACTTC.

This rearrangement joins TRBV5-1 to TRBJ2-1; possible D gene TRBD1, 6 bases. Germline-derived CDR1 and CDR2 are SGHRS and YFSETQ. This CDR3 has 13 amino acids. Trimming took 5 bases from V and 6 from J, leaving 12 bases between them. Here the CDR3 reads CASRQGSGNEQFF. For the CDR3, the DNA is TGCGCCAGCAGGCAGGGGTCCGGCAATGAGCAGTTCTTC. The full variable domain, rest sourced from reference TRBV5-1 and TRBJ2-1, is KAGVTQTPRYLIKTRGQQVTLSCSPISGHRSVSWYQQTPGQGLQFLFEYFSETQRNKGNFPGRFSGRQFSNSRSEMNVSTLELGDSALYLCASRQGSGNEQFFGPGTRLTVL.

V gene TRBV19 combines with J gene TRBJ2-1; TRBD1 agrees at 7 bases. CDR1 is LNHDA, CDR2 SQIVND, per germline (reference sequence). The CDR3 sequence is 15 residues long. With V trimmed by 6 bases and J by 10 bases, 15 bases remained unmatched. The CDR3 DNA is TGTGCCAGTAGGCTTGGACAGGTTGGAGCAGGGGAGCAGTTCTTC. Translated, it gives CASRLGQVGAGEQFF. The whole variable domain, remainder taken from reference TRBV19 and TRBJ2-1, is DGGITQSPKYLFRKEGQNVTLSCEQNLNHDAMYWYRQDPGQGLRLIYYSQIVNDFQKGDIAEGYSVSREKKESFPLTVTSAQKNPTAFYLCASRLGQVGAGEQFFGPGTRLTVL.